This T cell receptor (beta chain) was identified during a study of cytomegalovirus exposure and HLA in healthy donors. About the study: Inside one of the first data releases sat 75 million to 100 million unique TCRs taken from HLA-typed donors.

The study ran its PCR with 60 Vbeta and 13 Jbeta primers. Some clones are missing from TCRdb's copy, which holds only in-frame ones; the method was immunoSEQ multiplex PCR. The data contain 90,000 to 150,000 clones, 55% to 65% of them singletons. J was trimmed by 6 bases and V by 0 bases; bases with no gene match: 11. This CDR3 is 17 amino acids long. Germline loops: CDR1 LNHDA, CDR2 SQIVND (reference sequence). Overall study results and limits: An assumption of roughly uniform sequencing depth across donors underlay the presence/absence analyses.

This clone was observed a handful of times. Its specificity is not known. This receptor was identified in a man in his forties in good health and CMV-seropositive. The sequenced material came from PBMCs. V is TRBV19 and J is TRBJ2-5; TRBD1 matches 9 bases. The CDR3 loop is CASSIDLVGTGLQTQYF. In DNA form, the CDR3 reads TGTGCCAGTAGTATAGATCTTGTAGGGACAGGGCTACAGACCCAGTACTTC.